What follows is one T cell receptor (beta chain) and its context. Its antigen is unknown. This sample is part of a study of lymphopenia after photon versus proton radiotherapy. Trimming took off 0 bases at V and 6 bases at J, with 8 bases between the two ends. CDR1 MDHEN and CDR2 SYDVKM come from the germline V gene. There are 14 residues in the CDR3. Points from the study as a whole: Relative stability marked proton patients; photon patients lost diversity and naive cells. Only patients who died were analyzed for survival; proton advantage is unproven.

Generated by immunoSEQ multiplex PCR, the TCRdb table keeps only in-frame clones and is missing some. The table lists 75,000 to 90,000 clones, 80% to 90% of them singletons. The sample here was peripheral blood, taken from a patient treated with proton-based radiotherapy. This sequence joins TRBV28 and TRBJ2-2, with D unclear. The source of this sequence is a man aged 55 to 70 with pancreatic cancer. The CDR3 DNA sequence: TGTGCCAGCAGTTTATGGCAGTTGGCCGGGGAGCTGTTTTTT. It specifies CASSLWQLAGELFF. The variable domain in full, with the rest retrieved from reference TRBV28 and TRBJ2-2, is DVKVTQSSRYLVKRTGEKVFLECVQDMDHENMFWYRQDPGLGLRLIYFSYDVKMKEKGDIPEGYSVSREKKERFSLILESASTNQTSMYLCASSLWQLAGELFFGEGSRLTVL.